This T cell receptor beta chain is drawn from a study of molecular identifiers for immune sequencing clone quantification. Study-level background: In replicates, the authors split RNA from approximately 20,000 or 98,000 naive CD8 cells five ways and sequenced four.

One entry per CDR3 protein results from TCRdb running MiXCR on the PCR reads. The sample carries some 680,000 distinct CDR3 sequences, less than 30% recorded once. This CDR3 is built from 16 residues. Germline V CDR1 and CDR2: SEHNR, FQNEAQ (reference sequence). J lost 0 bases, V lost 1 base, and 4 bases had no gene match. Sorting captured naive CD8 T cells as CD8+CD4-CCR7+CD45RA+. Findings and limits, study-wide: Spiked Jurkat TCR RNA from one cell was reportedly detectable among about a million naive cells. Underestimated sizes of highly expanded clones could result from identical TCR molecules that share a barcode.

Comments on this clonotype: Its antigen is unknown.

The sequenced sample was naive CD8+ T cells from blood, with Jurkat cell RNA spiked in. As to subset: FACS-sorted CD8+CD4-CCR7+CD45RA+ naive T cells. The sequence was collected from a human donor in good health. Some libraries in this study had Jurkat cell RNA spiked in. The V call is TRBV7-9, the J call TRBJ2-7; 9 positions agree with TRBD2. The chain's CDR3 is CASSLVTSGSSYEQYF. As DNA, the CDR3 is TGTGCCAGCAGCTTAGTGACTAGCGGAAGCTCCTACGAGCAGTACTTC.